Presented here are 22 T cell receptor beta chains from one specimen sequenced in a study of T-cell memory formation after mild COVID-19. TCRdb re-called the 5' RACE reads with MiXCR, one entry per CDR3 protein. The sample has about 440,000 distinct CDR3 sequences, approximately 20% seen once. The sequenced material came from PBMCs or a T cell subset sorted from them (not recorded which). Receptors originate from an adult woman who had mild COVID-19 (a few samples of this study predate the infection). Cell type and time point are not known.

The chain joins TRBV10-3 to TRBJ2-3, with 10 bases that match TRBD1. The CDR3 loop spans 17 amino acids. Germline loops: CDR1 ENHRY, CDR2 SYGVKD. The trim removed 0 bases at V and 5 bases at J, leaving 8 bases unmatched. CDR3 sequence (DNA): TGTGCCATCAGTGAGTCGGCGACAGGGGGCGGAGGAGATACGCAGTATTTT. Protein product: CAISESATGGGGDTQYF.

This clonotype was detected only a few times. V is TRBV12-3 or TRBV12-4 and J is TRBJ2-3; D gene ambiguous. V shed 8 bases and J shed 5 bases, with 23 bases lying between them. The CDR3 has 16 residues. DNA of the CDR3: TGTGCCAGCCTTACCAGGTTGCCAACAGCCAGAGATACGCAGTATTTT. It codes for CASLTRLPTARDTQYF.

This clonotype was detected only a few times. The chain couples TRBV5-1 to TRBJ2-7; D is perhaps TRBD2 (6 bases). This CDR3 has 17 residues. The V gene lost 3 bases and the J gene lost 2 bases, with 21 bases spanning the gap. The V gene's germline CDR1 is SGHRS and CDR2 YFSETQ. The CDR3 is CASSSPGSGSLTYEQYF. DNA for the CDR3: TGCGCCAGCAGCTCCCCCGGTAGCGGATCACTCACCTACGAGCAGTACTTC. Full variable domain (rest looked up from reference TRBV5-1 and TRBJ2-7): KAGVTQTPRYLIKTRGQQVTLSCSPISGHRSVSWYQQTPGQGLQFLFEYFSETQRNKGNFPGRFSGRQFSNSRSEMNVSTLELGDSALYLCASSSPGSGSLTYEQYFGPGTRLTVT.

The J gene is TRBJ2-3, the V gene TRBV2; 9 nucleotides line up with TRBD2. Germline V gene data show CDR1 as SNHLY and CDR2 as FYNNEI. V lost 4 bases, J lost 2 bases, and 7 bases stayed unmatched. CDR3 length equals 16 residues. The CDR3 nucleotides are TGTGCCAGCAGTGTCTCTAGCGGGATCGCCACAGATACGCAGTATTTT. Protein sequence: CASSVSSGIATDTQYF.

The rearrangement joins TRBV5-1 to TRBJ1-1; D remains unclear. Between the trimmed V and J ends, which lost 0 bases and 8 bases, there was a span of 8 bases. CDR1 SGHRS and CDR2 YFSETQ come from the germline V gene. This CDR3 has 12 amino acids. The CDR3 sequence: CASSLDTYEAFF. CDR3 sequence (DNA): TGCGCCAGCAGCTTGGACACATACGAAGCTTTCTTT.

This clonotype appeared many times. The chain recombines TRBV12-3 or TRBV12-4 with TRBJ1-1; D is unresolved. Deletions cut 7 bases from V and 0 bases from J, with 12 bases between. The length of the CDR3 is 14 residues. The CDR3 nucleotides read TGTGCCAGCAAACCGACGGGGATGAACACTGAAGCTTTCTTT. Translation: CASKPTGMNTEAFF.

This clonotype was seen only a few times. The J gene is TRBJ2-2, the V gene TRBV15; tentative D call: TRBD2 (6 bases). There are 15 residues in the CDR3. Per the germline V gene, CDR1 is LNHNV and CDR2 is YYDKDF (reference sequence). V was shortened by 3 bases and J by 1 base, with 9 bases between the two germline ends. The CDR3 sequence is CATSSRRENTGELFF. The DNA for the CDR3 is TGTGCCACCAGCAGTCGGCGGGAGAACACCGGGGAGCTGTTTTTT.

This chain uses TRBV7-6 with TRBJ1-1; 7 bases are shared with TRBD1. The trim removed 5 bases at V and 3 bases at J, leaving 12 bases unmatched. This CDR3 region has 16 residues. Germline V gene lookup returns CDR1 SGHVS and CDR2 FNYEAQ. The CDR3 loop reads CASSPTQTGRDTEAFF. CDR3 nucleotides: TGTGCCAGCAGCCCGACCCAGACAGGGAGGGACACTGAAGCTTTCTTT.

The chain uses TRBV7-9 and TRBJ2-2, with 9 nucleotides matching TRBD1. The CDR3 totals 18 residues. Per germline, CDR1 SEHNR and CDR2 FQNEAQ (reference sequence). Losses at the gene ends were 0 bases for V and 5 bases for J; bases not matched to a gene: 10. CDR3: CASSLASRRDRETGELFF. Written as DNA, the CDR3 is TGTGCCAGCAGCTTAGCCTCACGTCGGGACAGGGAGACCGGGGAGCTGTTTTTT.

The sample holds a few counts of this clonotype. This chain connects TRBV14 to TRBJ2-7; D is unresolved. This CDR3 is built from 13 residues. V lost 1 base to trimming and J lost 6 bases, with 10 bases between them. Germline CDR1 SGHDN, CDR2 FVKESK. CDR3 coding DNA: TGTGCCAGCAGCCAAGTTCCTTCACCCGAGCAGTACTTC. Amino acid sequence: CASSQVPSPEQYF.

The chain couples TRBV28 to TRBJ1-4; TRBD1 aligns across 9 bases. CDR3 length: 16 amino acids. The V gene end was trimmed by 4 bases and the J gene end by 2 bases; junction bases not matched to a gene: 5. Per germline, CDR1 MDHEN and CDR2 SYDVKM. The CDR3 spells CASSSPGQGTNEKLFF. CDR3 in DNA: TGTGCCAGCAGTTCCCCGGGACAGGGCACTAATGAAAAACTGTTTTTT. Drawing the rest from reference TRBV28 and TRBJ1-4, the complete variable domain is DVKVTQSSRYLVKRTGEKVFLECVQDMDHENMFWYRQDPGLGLRLIYFSYDVKMKEKGDIPEGYSVSREKKERFSLILESASTNQTSMYLCASSSPGQGTNEKLFFGSGTQLSVL.

This clonotype was picked up a small number of times. The gene calls are TRBV11-3 and TRBJ2-1, with no clear D. Germline V gene sequence: CDR1 SGHNT, CDR2 YENEEA. There are 11 residues in the CDR3. V gave up 2 bases and J gave up 10 bases, with 6 bases separating them. DNA of the CDR3: TGTGCCAGCAGCTTAAACCGGGAGCAGTTCTTC. Protein: CASSLNREQFF.

The chain recombines TRBV7-2 with TRBJ1-2; TRBD1 is a possible D gene (5 bases). Per the germline V gene, CDR1 is SGHTA and CDR2 is FQGNSA. V lost 4 bases to trimming and J lost 5 bases, with 17 bases between them. The CDR3 has 15 amino acids. CDR3 coding DNA: TGTGCCAGCAGCTCTGGGACTGGGAGGATTTATGGCTACACCTTC. Its protein product is CASSSGTGRIYGYTF.

This clonotype was counted between two and nine times. The rearrangement uses TRBV3-1 and TRBJ1-3; D unresolved. From germline, CDR1 is LGHDT and CDR2 YNNKEL (reference sequence). Trimming took off 7 bases at V and 1 base at J, with 11 bases between the two ends. CDR3 length equals 14 residues. The CDR3 region is CASNPRGSGNTIYF. CDR3 coding DNA: TGTGCCAGCAACCCTCGGGGTTCTGGAAACACCATATATTTT.

This clonotype came up many times. This chain connects TRBV12-3 or TRBV12-4 to TRBJ2-2; no reliable D call. The CDR3 is 13 amino acids. The germline V and J ends were trimmed by 6 bases and 5 bases, with 10 bases remaining between them. This CDR3 reads CASSLKGTGELFF. CDR3 DNA sequence: TGTGCCAGCAGCTTGAAGGGTACCGGGGAGCTGTTTTTT.

This clonotype was counted only a few times. The chain couples TRBV9 to TRBJ1-1; D might be TRBD1 (6 bases). Trimming pared 0 bases from V and 3 bases from J, leaving 12 bases between. Germline V gene data show CDR1 as SGDLS and CDR2 as YYNGEE. There are 15 residues in the CDR3. The CDR3 bases are TGTGCCAGCAGCGTAGAGGGGGTCGGTTACACTGAAGCTTTCTTT. This codes for CASSVEGVGYTEAFF.

This clonotype was observed a handful of times. J is TRBJ1-2 and V is TRBV4-2; D not certain. Germline V CDR1 and CDR2: LGHNA, YNFKEQ. V was trimmed by 4 bases and J by 4 bases, leaving 13 bases between them. The CDR3 totals 14 residues. Written as DNA, the CDR3 is TGTGCCAGCAGCCCGAATGGAGAGGGCTATGGCTACACCTTC. Translated, it gives CASSPNGEGYGYTF.

This clonotype was found a few times. CDR3 in DNA: TGTGCCAGCAGTTACGTAGACAGGGAACATGAGCAGTTCTTC. Translated: CASSYVDREHEQFF. The rearrangement uses TRBV6-2 or TRBV6-3 and TRBJ2-1; 7 bases match TRBD1. V was clipped by 2 bases and J by 8 bases; unmatched bases: 6. There are 14 residues in the CDR3. CDR1 and CDR2 from the germline V gene are MNHEY and SVGEGT.

This clonotype was picked up a small number of times. This chain uses TRBV10-3 with TRBJ2-7; 8 nucleotides match TRBD2. Germline V gene lookup returns CDR1 ENHRY and CDR2 SYGVKD. V was clipped by 3 bases and J by 0 bases; unmatched bases: 4. The CDR3 has 15 residues. CDR3 nucleotides: TGTGCCATCAGTGATGTAAGCGGGGGCTCCTACGAGCAGTACTTC. It yields the protein CAISDVSGGSYEQYF.

The chain couples TRBV30 to TRBJ1-3; unclear D gene. This CDR3 has 14 residues. Trimming removed 4 bases from V and 4 bases from J, with 14 bases in between. From germline, CDR1 is GTSNPN and CDR2 SVGIG (reference sequence). The CDR3 region has the DNA TGTGCCTGGAAAACGGGTCCCCTGGGAAACACCATATATTTT. This encodes CAWKTGPLGNTIYF.

The chain links TRBV7-8 to TRBJ2-7; TRBD1 matches at 7 bases. Trimming removed 5 bases from V and 0 bases from J; junction bases left unmatched: 7. The germline V gene has CDR1 SGHVS and CDR2 FQNEAQ. This CDR3 is built from 15 residues. CDR3 protein: CASSTRGRDSYEQYF. Here the CDR3 DNA reads TGTGCCAGCAGCACGAGGGGGCGAGACTCCTACGAGCAGTACTTC.

The chain employs TRBV10-3 and TRBJ1-2; maybe TRBD1 (5 bases). The CDR3 loop spans 13 amino acids. The V and J ends lost 8 bases and 3 bases respectively, with 13 bases between them. Looked up from germline, CDR1 is ENHRY and CDR2 is SYGVKD. The CDR3 sequence: CAIGAEGDYGYTF. Here the CDR3 DNA reads TGTGCCATCGGGGCAGAAGGAGACTATGGCTACACCTTC.